The source of this TCR beta chain is a study of T cell responses to AZD1222 COVID-19 vaccine. Study-wide points: Vaccine-related CD4 TCRs covered spike, predominating at 160-218 and 743-854. Two AZD1222 administrations were followed by greater Spike-specific TCR breadth and depth.

Trimming removed 4 bases at V and 4 bases at J, with 7 bases between. CDR1 is LNHDA, CDR2 SQIVND, per germline (reference sequence). The CDR3 loop spans 13 amino acids. The table came from immunoSEQ multiplex PCR; TCRdb's copy has only in-frame clones and leaves some out. The sample has 80,000 to 130,000 clones; about 87% are singletons. As for this clone: Its specificity is not known.

The sample consisted of peripheral blood, taken on day 0 of AZD1222 vaccination. The rearrangement joins TRBV19 to TRBJ1-4; D gene unclear. The source of this sequence is an adult in good health. CDR3 DNA sequence: TGTGCCAGTAGTACGGCAGTTAATGAAAAACTGTTTTTT. Amino acids: CASSTAVNEKLFF.